This TCR beta chain was retrieved from a study of OX40 agonist ivuxolimab in advanced cancers. Looking at the study overall: An agonistic human IgG2 monoclonal antibody against OX40 (CD134) was given. Those treated in dose escalation had hepatocellular carcinoma, melanoma, renal cell cancer or head and neck cancer. Study results and limitations: There were, on average, more expanded clones in CD8+ T cells than in CD4+.

This CDR3 has 13 amino acids. Germline V gene data show CDR1 as SGHTA and CDR2 as FQGNSA. Trimming removed 1 base at V and 11 bases at J, with 14 bases between. Patients were excluded for autoimmune disease history or systemic immunosuppression. Repertoires were generated with immunoSEQ multiplex PCR, while TCRdb's copy carries only in-frame clones and drops some. The table includes over 60,000 clones, almost 85% detected once. On this clone: What it binds is not known.

The sequences come from CD4+ or CD8+ T cells sorted from blood, collected in a trial of the OX40 agonist ivuxolimab. The V call is TRBV7-2, the J call TRBJ2-5; either TRBD1 or TRBD2 may fit D (5 bases each). This clonotype was obtained from an adult with an advanced solid tumor such as melanoma, head and neck, liver or kidney cancer. The CDR3 region is CASSLDRGTVQYF. In DNA form, the CDR3 reads TGTGCCAGCAGCTTAGATAGAGGGACGGTGCAGTACTTC.